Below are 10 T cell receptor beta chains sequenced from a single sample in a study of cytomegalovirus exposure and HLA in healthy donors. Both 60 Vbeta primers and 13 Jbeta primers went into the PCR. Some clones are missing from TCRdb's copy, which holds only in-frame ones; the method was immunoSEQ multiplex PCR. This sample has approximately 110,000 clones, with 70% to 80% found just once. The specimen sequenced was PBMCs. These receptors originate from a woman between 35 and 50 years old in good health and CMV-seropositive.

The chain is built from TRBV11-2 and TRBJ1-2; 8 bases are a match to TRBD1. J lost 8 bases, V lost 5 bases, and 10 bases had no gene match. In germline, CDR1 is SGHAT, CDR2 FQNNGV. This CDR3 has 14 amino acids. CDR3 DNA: TGTGCCAGCAGCAGGAGGACAGGGACGATAGGCTACACCTTC. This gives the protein CASSRRTGTIGYTF.

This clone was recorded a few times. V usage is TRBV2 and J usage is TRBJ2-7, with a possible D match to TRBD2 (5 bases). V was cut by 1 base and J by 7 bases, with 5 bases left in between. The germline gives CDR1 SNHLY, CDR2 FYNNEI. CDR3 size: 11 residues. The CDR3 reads CASSEGGEQYF. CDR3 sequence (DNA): TGTGCCAGCAGTGAAGGAGGGGAGCAGTACTTC.

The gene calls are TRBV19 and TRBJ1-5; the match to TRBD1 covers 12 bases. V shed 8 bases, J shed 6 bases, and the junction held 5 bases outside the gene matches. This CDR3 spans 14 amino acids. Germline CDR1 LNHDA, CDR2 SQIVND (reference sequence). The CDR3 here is CASAGTGGSQPQHF. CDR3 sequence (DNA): TGTGCCAGTGCTGGGACAGGGGGCAGTCAGCCCCAGCATTTT.

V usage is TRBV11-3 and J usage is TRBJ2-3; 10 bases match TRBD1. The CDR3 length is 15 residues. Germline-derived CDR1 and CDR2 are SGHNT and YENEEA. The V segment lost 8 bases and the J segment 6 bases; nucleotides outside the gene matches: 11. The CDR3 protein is CASGGGQGRFDTQYF. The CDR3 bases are TGTGCCAGCGGGGGGGGACAGGGGCGGTTTGATACGCAGTATTTT.

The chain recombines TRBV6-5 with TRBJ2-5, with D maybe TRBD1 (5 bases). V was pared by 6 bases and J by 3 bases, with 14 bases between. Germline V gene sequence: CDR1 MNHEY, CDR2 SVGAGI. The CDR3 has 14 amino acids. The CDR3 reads CASSITGLEETQYF. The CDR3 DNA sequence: TGTGCCAGCAGCATAACAGGTCTGGAAGAGACCCAGTACTTC.

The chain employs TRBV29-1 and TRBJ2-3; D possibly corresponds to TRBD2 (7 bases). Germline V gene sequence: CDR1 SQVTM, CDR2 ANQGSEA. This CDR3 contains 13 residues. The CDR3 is CSLLGGATDTQYF. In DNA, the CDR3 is TGCAGTCTCCTGGGGGGGGCCACAGATACGCAGTATTTT.

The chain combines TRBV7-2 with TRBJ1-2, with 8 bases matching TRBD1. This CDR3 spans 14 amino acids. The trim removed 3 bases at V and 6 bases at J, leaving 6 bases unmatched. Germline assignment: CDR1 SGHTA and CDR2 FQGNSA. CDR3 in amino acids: CASSFNGQGDGYTF. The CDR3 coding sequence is TGTGCCAGCAGCTTCAATGGACAGGGTGATGGCTACACCTTC.

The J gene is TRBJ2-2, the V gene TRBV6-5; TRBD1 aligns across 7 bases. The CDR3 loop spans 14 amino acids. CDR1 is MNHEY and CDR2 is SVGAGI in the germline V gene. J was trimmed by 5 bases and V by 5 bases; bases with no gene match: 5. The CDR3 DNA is TGTGCCAGCAGTAGACAGGGCGGGACCGGGGAGCTGTTTTTT. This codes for CASSRQGGTGELFF.

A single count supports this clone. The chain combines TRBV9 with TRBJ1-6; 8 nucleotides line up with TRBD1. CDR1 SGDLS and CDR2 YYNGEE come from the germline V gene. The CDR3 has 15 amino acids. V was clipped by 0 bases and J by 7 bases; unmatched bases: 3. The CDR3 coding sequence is TGTGCCAGCAGCGTAGTAGGACAGGGCAATTCACCCCTCCACTTT. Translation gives CASSVVGQGNSPLHF. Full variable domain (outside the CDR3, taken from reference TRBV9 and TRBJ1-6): DSGVTQTPKHLITATGQRVTLRCSPRSGDLSVYWYQQSLDQGLQFLIQYYNGEERAKGNILERFSAQQFPDLHSELNLSSLELGDSALYFCASSVVGQGNSPLHFGNGTRLTVT.

The CDR3 DNA follows: TGTGCCAGCAGTGAGGGCAGGGTCCATGGCTACACCTTC. It encodes CASSEGRVHGYTF. This rearrangement joins TRBV2 to TRBJ1-2; TRBD1 might be the D (5 bases). Germline V gene lookup returns CDR1 SNHLY and CDR2 FYNNEI. This CDR3 is built from 13 residues. Trimming left V 3 bases short and J 6 bases short, with 11 bases between.